This T cell receptor beta chain is drawn from a study of T cells after yellow fever vaccination. In the study overall: Fractions containing few cells were prepared with SMART-Seq v4 Ultra Low Input. Findings of the study overall: Researchers noted that a small share of clonotypes showed up in both CD4 and CD8 compartments. Though weaker, the secondary response peaked faster, on day 5 versus 15. A large majority of primary-vaccination clones showed up again after the booster (under 98% CD4, 88% CD8).

The ends were cut back, 6 bases at V and 9 bases at J, with 15 bases in the middle. This CDR3 has 13 amino acids. About this clonotype: As yet, its antigen is unknown.

TCRdb analysed the 5' RACE reads with MiXCR anew, one entry per CDR3 protein. The sample carries 150,000 or so distinct CDR3 sequences, around 9% recorded once. Here the sequenced sample was CD8+ T cells sorted from PBMCs, taken 45 days after the yellow fever booster vaccination. This TCR was sampled from a man in his late teens or twenties who received the YFV17D yellow fever vaccine. This chain joins TRBV12-3 or TRBV12-4 and TRBJ1-5; D is undetermined. For the CDR3, the DNA is TGTGCCAGCAGCCGCGTCGGGCGTTGGCCCCAGCATTTT. Its translation: CASSRVGRWPQHF.